This T cell receptor beta chain was sequenced for a study of blood T cell repertoires in COVID-19. Study background: Both acute and convalescent COVID-19 samples were obtained from the United States, Italy and Spain. In each case, the material was cDNA or gDNA derived from T cells, B-cell-depleted T cells, or PBMCs.

The V end was cut by 0 bases, the J end by 8 bases, with 14 bases between. This CDR3 spans 15 amino acids. CDR1 and CDR2 from the germline V gene are SGDLS and YYNGEE. Those enrolled in Seattle joined during active infection and were followed longitudinally afterward. The protocol was immunoSEQ multiplex PCR, while the TCRdb copy is restricted to in-frame clones and leaves out a portion. The data contain under 400,000 clones, approximately 88% of them seen just once; the ten biggest clones take up roughly 1.7%. V usage is TRBV9 and J usage is TRBJ1-4; D remains ambiguous. The clonotype originates from a woman aged 25-40 years with COVID-19, enrolled during active disease. The sample taken for sequencing was peripheral blood. CDR3 protein: CASSVDMEEGEKLFF. The CDR3 bases are TGTGCCAGCAGCGTAGATATGGAGGAGGGAGAAAAACTGTTTTTT.